This T cell receptor beta chain was recovered during a study of blood T cell repertoires in COVID-19 (dated by TCRdb to 2020 to 2021). Turning to the overall study: Samples covering the acute and convalescent phases of COVID-19 were provided by collaborators in the United States, Italy and Spain. The material from the prospective study consisted of cDNA or gDNA derived from T cells, B-cell-depleted T cells, or PBMCs. Samples were obtained from the ongoing ImmuneRACE study (first 160 participants) and from about 1,300 subjects provided by 6 global collaborators. HLA class I and class II types, where available, came from metadata supplied by the sample provider rather than from assay-based typing. A freely available public database, intended as a resource for researchers studying the immune response to SARS-CoV-2, is where the repertoires were released. Nearly every sample came with metadata listing a de-identified subject ID, COVID-19 status, age in years and sex. Deeply sampled blood TCRbeta repertoires from subjects exposed to, actively infected with, or recovered from COVID-19 were included in the dataset. What the authors observed across the whole study: How much clinical and demographic metadata was included differed by source and by participant, and the metadata was provided uncurated.

TCRbeta CDR3 regions were amplified from genomic DNA using the immunoSEQ Assay, a bias-controlled multiplex PCR. The published analysis was carried out like this. Within the assay, amplification of reference gene primers was used to estimate how many nucleated cells each sample contained. To quantify the absolute abundance of each unique TCRbeta CDR3 rearrangement, sequence reads were collapsed and filtered. For each sample, productive Simpson clonality was calculated as the square root of Simpson's diversity index across productive rearrangements. The clones in this table, taken by TCRdb from immuneACCESS, are in-frame only. Not every clone is retained; where verified, under half of the shortfall comes from an unresolved V gene, and the cause of the rest is unknown. That table supplies the V and J calls and clone size; D and trimming were determined from the DNA. Recorded for this sample are approximately 30,000 clones; over 75% of them occurred a single time. Around 55% of the sample comes from the top ten.

V loses 0 bases of germline sequence and J loses 6 bases, and the interval between the two ends is 8 bases. The CDR3 runs 13 residues from the cysteine to the phenylalanine. The CDR3 DNA has 39 bases and is translated from base 1. The germline V gene specifies MNHEY as CDR1 and SVGEGT as CDR2. The collaborating institutions used their own protocols to collect whole blood in K2EDTA tubes. For TCRbeta analysis, collaborator samples were shipped as frozen whole blood, as isolated PBMCs, or as DNA extracted from either sample type. There are a few counts of this clone. The clone's antigen remains unknown. No base-level quality is on record; no much larger clone is a single base apart.

Input material: peripheral blood. The TCR comes from a man aged 45-60 years with active or convalescent COVID-19. The rearranged chain carries TRBV6-2 or TRBV6-3 and TRBJ1-2; a tentative D call is TRBD1 (5 bases match). The DNA sequence reads TGTGCCAGCAGTTACTCGTCACAGGATGGCTACACCTTC. Its translation reads: CASSYSSQDGYTF.